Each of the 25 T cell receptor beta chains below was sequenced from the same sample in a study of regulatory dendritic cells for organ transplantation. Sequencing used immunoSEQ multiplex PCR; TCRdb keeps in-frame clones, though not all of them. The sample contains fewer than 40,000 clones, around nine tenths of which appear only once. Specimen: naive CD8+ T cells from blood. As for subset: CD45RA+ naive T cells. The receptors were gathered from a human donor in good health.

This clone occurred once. Here the CDR3 DNA reads TGTGCCAGCAGTCTCTACATAGCGGGAGTAGCGACAGATACGCAGTATTTT. Its protein is CASSLYIAGVATDTQYF. This rearrangement joins TRBV27 to TRBJ2-3, with 9 positions matching TRBD2. Germline values: CDR1 MNHEY, CDR2 SMNVEV (reference sequence). This CDR3 is built from 17 residues. J lost 3 bases, V lost 5 bases, and 12 bases had no gene match.

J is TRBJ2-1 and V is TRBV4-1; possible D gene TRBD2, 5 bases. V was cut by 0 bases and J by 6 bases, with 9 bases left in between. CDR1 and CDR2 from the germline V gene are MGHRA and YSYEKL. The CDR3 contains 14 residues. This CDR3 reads CASSQEGTSNEQFF. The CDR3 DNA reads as TGCGCCAGCAGCCAAGAAGGAACTAGCAATGAGCAGTTCTTC.

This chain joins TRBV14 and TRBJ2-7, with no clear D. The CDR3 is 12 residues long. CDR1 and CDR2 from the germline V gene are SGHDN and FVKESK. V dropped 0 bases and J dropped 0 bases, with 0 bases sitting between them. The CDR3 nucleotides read TGTGCCAGCAGCCAAGACTCCTACGAGCAGTACTTC. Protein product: CASSQDSYEQYF.

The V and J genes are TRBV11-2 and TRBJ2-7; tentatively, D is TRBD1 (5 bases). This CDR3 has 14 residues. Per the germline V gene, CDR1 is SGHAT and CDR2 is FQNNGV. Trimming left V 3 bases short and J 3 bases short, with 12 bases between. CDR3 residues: CASSFVGVVYEQYF. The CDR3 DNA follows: TGTGCCAGCAGCTTCGTAGGGGTGGTCTACGAGCAGTACTTC.

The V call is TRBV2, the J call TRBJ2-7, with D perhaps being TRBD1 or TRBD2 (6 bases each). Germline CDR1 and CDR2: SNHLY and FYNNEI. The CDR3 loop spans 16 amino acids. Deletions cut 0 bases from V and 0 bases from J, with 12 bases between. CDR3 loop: CASSEALRGASYEQYF. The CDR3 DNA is TGTGCCAGCAGTGAAGCGCTAAGGGGGGCCTCCTACGAGCAGTACTTC.

The CDR3 DNA is TGTGCCAGTAGCCCGACAGGGGAACCCTACGAGCAGTACTTC. Amino acids: CASSPTGEPYEQYF. J is TRBJ2-7 and V is TRBV19, with TRBD1 matching over 8 bases. Germline V gives CDR1 LNHDA, CDR2 SQIVND (reference sequence). J was trimmed by 2 bases and V by 6 bases; bases with no gene match: 6. CDR3 size: 14 residues. Full variable domain (remainder filled in from reference TRBV19 and TRBJ2-7): DGGITQSPKYLFRKEGQNVTLSCEQNLNHDAMYWYRQDPGQGLRLIYYSQIVNDFQKGDIAEGYSVSREKKESFPLTVTSAQKNPTAFYLCASSPTGEPYEQYFGPGTRLTVT.

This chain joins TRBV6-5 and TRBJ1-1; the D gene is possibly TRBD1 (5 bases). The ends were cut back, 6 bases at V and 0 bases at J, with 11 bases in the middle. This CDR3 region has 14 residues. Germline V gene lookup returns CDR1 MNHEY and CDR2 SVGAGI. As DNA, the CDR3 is TGTGCCAGCAGCCACGGGGGGATGAACACTGAAGCTTTCTTT. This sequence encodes CASSHGGMNTEAFF.

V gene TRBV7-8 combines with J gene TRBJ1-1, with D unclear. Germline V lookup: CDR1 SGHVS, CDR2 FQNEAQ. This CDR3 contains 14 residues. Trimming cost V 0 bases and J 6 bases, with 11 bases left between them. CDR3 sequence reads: CASSLASEVAEAFF. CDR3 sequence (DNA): TGTGCCAGCAGCTTAGCTTCCGAGGTGGCTGAAGCTTTCTTT.

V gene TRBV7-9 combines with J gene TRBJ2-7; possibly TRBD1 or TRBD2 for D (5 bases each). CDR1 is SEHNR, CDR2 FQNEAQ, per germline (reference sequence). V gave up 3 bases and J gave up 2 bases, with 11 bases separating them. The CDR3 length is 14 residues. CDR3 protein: CASSFGTSTYEQYF. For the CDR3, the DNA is TGTGCCAGCAGCTTCGGGACCAGCACCTACGAGCAGTACTTC.

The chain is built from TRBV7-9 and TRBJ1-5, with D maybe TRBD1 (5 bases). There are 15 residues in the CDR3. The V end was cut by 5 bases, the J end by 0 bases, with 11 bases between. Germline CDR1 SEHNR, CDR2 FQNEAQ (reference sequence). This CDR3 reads CASSDDSDSNQPQHF. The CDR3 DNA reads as TGTGCCAGCAGCGACGACAGTGATAGCAATCAGCCCCAGCATTTT.

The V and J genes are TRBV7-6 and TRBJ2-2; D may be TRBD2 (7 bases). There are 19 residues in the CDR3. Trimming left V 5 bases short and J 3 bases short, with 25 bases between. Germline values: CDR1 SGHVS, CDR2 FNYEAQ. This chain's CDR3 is CASSELGAGLAVDTGELFF. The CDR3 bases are TGTGCCAGCAGCGAACTGGGGGCTGGTCTAGCGGTCGACACCGGGGAGCTGTTTTTT.

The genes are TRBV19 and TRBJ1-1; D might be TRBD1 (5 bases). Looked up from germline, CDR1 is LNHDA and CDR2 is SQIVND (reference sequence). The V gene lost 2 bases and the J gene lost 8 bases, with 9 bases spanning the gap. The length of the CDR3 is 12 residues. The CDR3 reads CASSIQGWEAFF. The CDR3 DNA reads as TGTGCCAGTAGTATACAGGGATGGGAAGCTTTCTTT. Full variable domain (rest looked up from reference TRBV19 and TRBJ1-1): DGGITQSPKYLFRKEGQNVTLSCEQNLNHDAMYWYRQDPGQGLRLIYYSQIVNDFQKGDIAEGYSVSREKKESFPLTVTSAQKNPTAFYLCASSIQGWEAFFGQGTRLTVV.

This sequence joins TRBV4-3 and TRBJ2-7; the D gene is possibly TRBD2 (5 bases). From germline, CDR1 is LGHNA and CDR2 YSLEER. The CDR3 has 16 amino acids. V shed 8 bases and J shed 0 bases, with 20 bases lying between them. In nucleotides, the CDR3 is TGCGCCAGCGCGACTACTTACTCGGCTGACTCCTACGAGCAGTACTTC. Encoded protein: CASATTYSADSYEQYF.

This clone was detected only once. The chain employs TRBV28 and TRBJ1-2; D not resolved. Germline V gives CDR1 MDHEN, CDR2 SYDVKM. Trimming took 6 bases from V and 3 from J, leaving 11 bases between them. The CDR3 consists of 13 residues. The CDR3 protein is CASSDEADYGYTF. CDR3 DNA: TGTGCCAGCAGCGACGAGGCAGACTATGGCTACACCTTC.

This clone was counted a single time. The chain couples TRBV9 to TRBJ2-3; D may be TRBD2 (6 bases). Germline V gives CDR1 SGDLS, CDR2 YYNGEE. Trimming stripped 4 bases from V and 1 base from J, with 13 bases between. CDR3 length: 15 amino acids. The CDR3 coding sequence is TGTGCCAGCAGCACGGGGGACTCAGGCACAGATACGCAGTATTTT. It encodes CASSTGDSGTDTQYF.

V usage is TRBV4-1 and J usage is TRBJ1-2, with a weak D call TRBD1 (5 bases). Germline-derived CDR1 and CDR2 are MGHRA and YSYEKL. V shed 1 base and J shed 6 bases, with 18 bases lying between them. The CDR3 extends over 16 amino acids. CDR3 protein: CASSQGAQVVLHGYTF. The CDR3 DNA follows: TGCGCCAGCAGCCAAGGGGCACAGGTCGTCCTCCATGGCTACACCTTC.

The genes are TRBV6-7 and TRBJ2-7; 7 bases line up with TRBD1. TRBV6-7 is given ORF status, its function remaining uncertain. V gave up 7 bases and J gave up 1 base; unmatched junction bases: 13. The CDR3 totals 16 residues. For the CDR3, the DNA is TGTGCCAGCACCTTACCAGGGGGAATTAGTTCCTACGAGCAGTACTTC. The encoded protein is CASTLPGGISSYEQYF.

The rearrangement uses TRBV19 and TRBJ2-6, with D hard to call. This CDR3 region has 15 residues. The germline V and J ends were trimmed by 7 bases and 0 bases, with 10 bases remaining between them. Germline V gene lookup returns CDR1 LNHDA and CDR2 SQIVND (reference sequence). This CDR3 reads CASTPEFSGANVLTF. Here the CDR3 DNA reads TGTGCCAGTACTCCGGAGTTCTCTGGGGCCAACGTCCTGACTTTC.

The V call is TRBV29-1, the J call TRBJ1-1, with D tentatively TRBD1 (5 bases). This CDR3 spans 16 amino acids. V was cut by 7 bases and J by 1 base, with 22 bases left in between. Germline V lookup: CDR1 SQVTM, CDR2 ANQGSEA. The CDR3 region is CSGSAGRLSENTEAFF. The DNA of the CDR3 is TGCAGCGGAAGCGCAGGGCGTCTGAGTGAGAACACTGAAGCTTTCTTT.

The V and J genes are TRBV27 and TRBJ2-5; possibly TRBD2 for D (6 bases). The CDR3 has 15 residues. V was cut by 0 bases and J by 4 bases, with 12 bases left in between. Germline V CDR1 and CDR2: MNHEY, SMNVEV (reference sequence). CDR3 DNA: TGTGCCAGCAGTTTATCGAGTCTGGGAGGAGAGACCCAGTACTTC. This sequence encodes CASSLSSLGGETQYF.

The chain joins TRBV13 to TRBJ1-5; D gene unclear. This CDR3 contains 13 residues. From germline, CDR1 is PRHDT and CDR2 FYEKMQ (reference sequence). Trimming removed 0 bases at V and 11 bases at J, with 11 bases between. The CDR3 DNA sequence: TGTGCCAGCAGCTTAGGCCGAAGTGGAACCCAGCATTTT. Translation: CASSLGRSGTQHF.

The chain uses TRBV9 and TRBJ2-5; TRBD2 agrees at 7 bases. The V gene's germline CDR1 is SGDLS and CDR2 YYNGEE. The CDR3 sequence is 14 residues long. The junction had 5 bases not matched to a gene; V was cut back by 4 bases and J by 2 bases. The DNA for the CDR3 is TGTGCCAGCAGCAAAGCGGGGACTCAAGAGACCCAGTACTTC. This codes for CASSKAGTQETQYF.

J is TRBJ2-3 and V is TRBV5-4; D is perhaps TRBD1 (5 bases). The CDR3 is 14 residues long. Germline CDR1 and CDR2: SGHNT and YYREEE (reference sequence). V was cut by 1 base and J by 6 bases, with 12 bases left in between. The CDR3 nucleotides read TGTGCCAGCAGCTTGAGGGGATCGAGGGATACGCAGTATTTT. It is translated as CASSLRGSRDTQYF.

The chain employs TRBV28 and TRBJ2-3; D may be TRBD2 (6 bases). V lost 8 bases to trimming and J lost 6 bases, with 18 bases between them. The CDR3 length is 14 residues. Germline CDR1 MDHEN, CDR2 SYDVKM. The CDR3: CASSPEGFVDTQYF. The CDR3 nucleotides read TGTGCCAGCTCACCGGAGGGCTTTGTGGATACGCAGTATTTT.

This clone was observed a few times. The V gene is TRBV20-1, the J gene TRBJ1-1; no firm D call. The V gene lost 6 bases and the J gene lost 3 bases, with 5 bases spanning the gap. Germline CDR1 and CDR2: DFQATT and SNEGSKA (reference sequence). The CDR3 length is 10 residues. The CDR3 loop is CSAQDTEAFF. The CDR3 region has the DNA TGCAGTGCCCAAGACACTGAAGCTTTCTTT.